The 26 T cell receptor beta chains reported below all come from one sample, sequenced in a study of Ad26.COV2.S vaccination and SARS-CoV-2 variants. As to treatment: 15 to 20 received Ad26.COV2.S at low or high dose, single or two shots; 5 received placebo; per-sample allocation not given. Sampling was done on day 63 after the first vaccine or placebo injection. Here immunoSEQ multiplex PCR was the method, and the copy in TCRdb shows in-frame clones only, minus some. Here the sample spans 400,000 or so clones, more than 85% being singletons. Sequencing used peripheral blood, obtained in a trial of Ad26.COV2.S vaccine versus placebo. The source of these receptors is a person aged 18-60 years who received the Ad26.COV2.S COVID-19 vaccine or a placebo.

The genes are TRBV30 and TRBJ1-2; D remains unclear. This CDR3 has 15 residues. Trimming took 1 base from V and 8 from J, leaving 20 bases between them. CDR1 GTSNPN and CDR2 SVGIG come from the germline V gene (reference sequence). The CDR3 here is CAWSGGFWGSQGYTF. The CDR3 nucleotides read TGTGCCTGGAGTGGTGGGTTCTGGGGATCCCAAGGCTACACCTTC.

The chain links TRBV6-1 to TRBJ1-1, with a weak D call TRBD1 (6 bases). The CDR3 totals 14 residues. Germline V gene data show CDR1 as MNHNS and CDR2 as SASEGT. Trimming shortened V by 1 base and J by 3 bases, and 9 bases separated the two germline ends. CDR3 sequence reads: CASSEDREDTEAFF. CDR3 in DNA: TGTGCCAGCAGTGAAGACAGGGAAGACACTGAAGCTTTCTTT.

CDR3 nucleotide sequence: TGTGCCAGCAGTCCCGGGACACCCTCTGGAAACACCATATATTTT. Translated: CASSPGTPSGNTIYF. J is TRBJ1-3 and V is TRBV28; D is possibly TRBD1 (6 bases). CDR3 size: 15 residues. V lost 5 bases and J 0 bases, leaving 11 bases between the germline ends. Germline CDR1 reads MDHEN; CDR2 reads SYDVKM.

The chain carries TRBV18 and TRBJ1-2; unclear D gene. This CDR3 spans 13 amino acids. V was pared by 5 bases and J by 2 bases, with 9 bases between. CDR1 is KGHSH, CDR2 LQKENI, per germline. The CDR3 bases are TGTGCCAGCTCAGGAACGGAGAACTATGGCTACACCTTC. It is translated as CASSGTENYGYTF.

For the CDR3, the DNA is TGTGCCAGCAGCTTACCCAGAATAGGGGGCCGTGAAAAACTGTTTTTT. It is translated as CASSLPRIGGREKLFF. V is TRBV7-8 and J is TRBJ1-4, with TRBD1 identical over 7 bases. Germline CDR1 reads SGHVS; CDR2 reads FQNEAQ. There are 16 residues in the CDR3. Losses at the gene ends were 2 bases for V and 7 bases for J; bases not matched to a gene: 10. Drawing the rest from reference TRBV7-8 and TRBJ1-4, the complete variable domain is GAGVSQSPRYKVAKRGQDVALRCDPISGHVSLFWYQQALGQGPEFLTYFQNEAQLDKSGLPSDRFFAERPEGSVSTLKIQRTQQEDSAVYLCASSLPRIGGREKLFFGSGTQLSVL.

The chain has TRBV5-5 and TRBJ2-1; D may be TRBD1 (5 bases). The CDR3 spans 15 residues. Trimming took 2 bases from V and 3 from J, leaving 12 bases between them. Germline loops: CDR1 SGHKS, CDR2 YYEKEE (reference sequence). The CDR3, as DNA: TGTGCCAGCAGCTTATACCAGGGTAACTACAATGAGCAGTTCTTC. This sequence encodes CASSLYQGNYNEQFF. The variable domain in full, with the rest retrieved from reference TRBV5-5 and TRBJ2-1, is DAGVTQSPTHLIKTRGQQVTLRCSPISGHKSVSWYQQVLGQGPQFIFQYYEKEERGRGNFPDRFSARQFPNYSSELNVNALLLGDSALYLCASSLYQGNYNEQFFGPGTRLTVL.

A remark on this clone: Other DNA sequences in the sample encode the same CDR3. This chain uses TRBV18 with TRBJ2-7; 8 bases map to TRBD1. The V gene end was trimmed by 3 bases and the J gene end by 4 bases; junction bases not matched to a gene: 2. The CDR3 runs to 13 residues. CDR1 and CDR2 (germline): KGHSH, LQKENI. The CDR3 loop is CASSPQGAYEQYF. The CDR3 DNA reads as TGTGCCAGCTCACCCCAGGGGGCGTACGAGCAGTACTTC.

This chain uses TRBV3-1 (or the pseudogene TRBV3-2) with TRBJ1-1, with D perhaps TRBD1 (5 bases). The CDR3 extends over 14 amino acids. The germline V gene encodes CDR1 LGHDT and CDR2 YNNKEL (reference sequence). With 5 bases removed from V and 1 base from J, the gap between germline ends came to 11 bases. The CDR3 loop reads CASSTGRTNTEAFF. The CDR3 nucleotides read TGTGCCAGCAGCACGGGACGCACGAACACTGAAGCTTTCTTT.

The genes are TRBV5-1 and TRBJ2-2; D remains ambiguous. Between the trimmed V and J ends, which lost 8 bases and 0 bases, there was a span of 11 bases. Germline V gene lookup returns CDR1 SGHRS and CDR2 YFSETQ. This CDR3 has 14 residues. The CDR3 sequence is CASGSLPNTGELFF. CDR3 sequence (DNA): TGCGCCAGTGGCTCCTTGCCGAACACCGGGGAGCTGTTTTTT.

The chain carries TRBV28 and TRBJ2-5; no reliable D call. The V gene lost 4 bases and the J gene lost 3 bases, with 9 bases spanning the gap. Germline V gene sequence: CDR1 MDHEN, CDR2 SYDVKM. This CDR3 comprises 13 residues. The CDR3 reads CASSSWKKETQYF. The CDR3 DNA sequence: TGTGCCAGCAGTTCTTGGAAGAAAGAGACCCAGTACTTC.

A note on this clone: This sample includes further DNA sequences coding for the same CDR3. The chain recombines TRBV5-1 with TRBJ2-5, with TRBD1 matching 11 bases. CDR3 size: 14 residues. After removal of 3 bases from V and 5 bases from J, the junction contained 3 bases not matched to a gene. Germline lookup yields CDR1 SGHRS and CDR2 YFSETQ. The CDR3 sequence is CASSSGTGGETQYF. DNA of the CDR3: TGCGCCAGCAGCTCCGGGACAGGGGGGGAGACCCAGTACTTC.

This clone showed up many times. The chain links TRBV5-5 to TRBJ1-5; 8 nucleotides line up with TRBD1. The CDR3 is made up of 14 amino acids. J was trimmed by 5 bases and V by 0 bases; bases with no gene match: 1. In germline, CDR1 is SGHKS, CDR2 YYEKEE (reference sequence). CDR3 coding DNA: TGTGCCAGCAGCTTGGGGACAGGGTATCAGCCCCAGCATTTT. Residues: CASSLGTGYQPQHF.

J is TRBJ1-2 and V is TRBV4-1; 11 bases agree with TRBD1. V shed 1 base and J 3 bases; nucleotides not matched to a gene: 4. From germline, CDR1 is MGHRA and CDR2 YSYEKL. The CDR3 consists of 16 residues. Here the CDR3 reads CASSQVGTGGYYGYTF. The DNA for the CDR3 is TGCGCCAGCAGCCAAGTGGGGACAGGGGGGTACTATGGCTACACCTTC.

The chain employs TRBV2 and TRBJ1-4; 11 positions match TRBD1. Germline assignment: CDR1 SNHLY and CDR2 FYNNEI. The J segment lost 2 bases and the V segment lost 8 bases, leaving 7 bases of the junction unmatched. This CDR3 contains 16 residues. CDR3 bases: TGTGCCAGCCTCCGGACAGGGGGCCGTACTAATGAAAAACTGTTTTTT. It is translated as CASLRTGGRTNEKLFF.

The chain couples TRBV6-5 to TRBJ2-7; 10 nucleotides line up with TRBD1. V shed 0 bases and J 5 bases; nucleotides not matched to a gene: 7. The CDR3 spans 16 residues. CDR1 and CDR2 from the germline V gene are MNHEY and SVGAGI. CDR3 sequence: CASSYSKGQGIHEQYF. The CDR3, as DNA: TGTGCCAGCAGTTACTCGAAGGGACAGGGGATCCACGAGCAGTACTTC.

The chain employs TRBV10-3 and TRBJ2-7; 11 bases are a match to TRBD1. The junction had 7 bases not matched to a gene; V was cut back by 6 bases and J by 6 bases. Germline V gene lookup returns CDR1 ENHRY and CDR2 SYGVKD. CDR3 length equals 14 residues. This CDR3 reads CAIRGQGAHLEQYF. The CDR3 DNA reads as TGTGCCATCAGAGGACAGGGGGCGCATCTCGAGCAGTACTTC.

This clone has a single count. The chain links TRBV15 to TRBJ1-5; TRBD1 matches at 7 bases. There are 13 residues in the CDR3. In germline, CDR1 is LNHNV, CDR2 YYDKDF (reference sequence). The V and J ends lost 5 bases and 5 bases, in that order; junction bases with no gene match: 3. The CDR3 protein is CATSADRDQPQHF. In DNA, the CDR3 is TGTGCCACCAGCGCAGACAGGGATCAGCCCCAGCATTTT.

The gene calls are TRBV5-1 and TRBJ1-1, with D tentatively TRBD1 (6 bases). The V gene lost 0 bases and the J gene lost 4 bases, with 13 bases spanning the gap. Per the germline V gene, CDR1 is SGHRS and CDR2 is YFSETQ. CDR3 size: 15 residues. The CDR3 protein is CASSLAGGRGTEAFF. In DNA, the CDR3 is TGCGCCAGCAGCTTGGCCGGGGGGCGGGGCACTGAAGCTTTCTTT.

This chain uses TRBV19 with TRBJ1-1; D may be TRBD1 (5 bases). Germline lookup yields CDR1 LNHDA and CDR2 SQIVND (reference sequence). CDR3 length: 13 residues. V lost 8 bases and J 5 bases, leaving 15 bases between the germline ends. CDR3 nucleotides: TGTGCCAGTGGGGGGATCTGGGGGACTGAAGCTTTCTTT. Its translation: CASGGIWGTEAFF.

The chain joins TRBV11-2 to TRBJ2-7; no clear D. The CDR3 consists of 13 residues. Germline CDR1 is SGHAT and CDR2 is FQNNGV. Trimming cost V 0 bases and J 5 bases, with 8 bases left between them. The CDR3 protein is CASSLDPPNEQYF. The CDR3 DNA sequence: TGTGCCAGCAGCTTAGATCCCCCCAACGAGCAGTACTTC.

The chain recombines TRBV15 with TRBJ2-3, with 8 bases identical to TRBD2. From germline, CDR1 is LNHNV and CDR2 YYDKDF (reference sequence). The J segment lost 2 bases and the V segment lost 4 bases, leaving 5 bases of the junction unmatched. This CDR3 spans 15 amino acids. The CDR3 region is CATSKRAGDTDTQYF. DNA for the CDR3: TGTGCCACCAGCAAACGAGCGGGGGACACAGATACGCAGTATTTT.

As to this clone: Other DNA sequences of this sample code for an identical CDR3. The chain joins TRBV6-5 to TRBJ1-2; D might be TRBD1 (5 bases). This CDR3 contains 14 residues. V was shortened by 2 bases and J by 0 bases, with 7 bases between the two germline ends. Germline CDR1 reads MNHEY; CDR2 reads SVGAGI. The CDR3 DNA follows: TGTGCCAGCAGTTACAGGGGCTCTAACTATGGCTACACCTTC. It is translated as CASSYRGSNYGYTF.

In this sample, this clone turned up a few times. The genes are TRBV19 and TRBJ1-2; possibly TRBD1 for D (5 bases). CDR1 LNHDA and CDR2 SQIVND come from the germline V gene (reference sequence). The V gene lost 7 bases and the J gene lost 4 bases, with 13 bases spanning the gap. This CDR3 comprises 13 residues. The CDR3 nucleotides read TGTGCCAGTAATAATCCAGGGACCTATGGCTACACCTTC. Translation: CASNNPGTYGYTF.

V is TRBV18 and J is TRBJ1-2; 7 bases line up with TRBD1. V lost 3 bases to trimming and J lost 5 bases; unmatched junction nucleotides: 9. Looked up from germline, CDR1 is KGHSH and CDR2 is LQKENI. This CDR3 has 15 residues. CDR3 sequence: CASSPQGVGDYGYTF. The CDR3 bases are TGTGCCAGCTCACCGCAGGGGGTCGGGGATTATGGCTACACCTTC.

The chain carries TRBV30 and TRBJ2-3, with D unresolved. V shed 0 bases and J shed 7 bases, with 5 bases lying between them. Germline CDR1 reads GTSNPN; CDR2 reads SVGIG (reference sequence). The CDR3 is 11 residues long. CDR3 sequence: CAWSVRNTQYF. The DNA for the CDR3 is TGTGCCTGGAGTGTACGAAATACGCAGTATTTT.

V and J are TRBV19 and TRBJ2-3, with 10 nucleotides matching TRBD1. This CDR3 has 15 amino acids. Per the germline V gene, CDR1 is LNHDA and CDR2 is SQIVND (reference sequence). Trimming at V came to 10 bases and at J to 2 bases, leaving 9 bases not matched to a gene. CDR3 residues: CATTPGTGVTDTQYF. The CDR3 DNA is TGTGCCACCACTCCCGGGACAGGGGTCACAGATACGCAGTATTTT. Complete variable domain (other parts from reference TRBV19 and TRBJ2-3): DGGITQSPKYLFRKEGQNVTLSCEQNLNHDAMYWYRQDPGQGLRLIYYSQIVNDFQKGDIAEGYSVSREKKESFPLTVTSAQKNPTAFYLCATTPGTGVTDTQYFGPGTRLTVL.